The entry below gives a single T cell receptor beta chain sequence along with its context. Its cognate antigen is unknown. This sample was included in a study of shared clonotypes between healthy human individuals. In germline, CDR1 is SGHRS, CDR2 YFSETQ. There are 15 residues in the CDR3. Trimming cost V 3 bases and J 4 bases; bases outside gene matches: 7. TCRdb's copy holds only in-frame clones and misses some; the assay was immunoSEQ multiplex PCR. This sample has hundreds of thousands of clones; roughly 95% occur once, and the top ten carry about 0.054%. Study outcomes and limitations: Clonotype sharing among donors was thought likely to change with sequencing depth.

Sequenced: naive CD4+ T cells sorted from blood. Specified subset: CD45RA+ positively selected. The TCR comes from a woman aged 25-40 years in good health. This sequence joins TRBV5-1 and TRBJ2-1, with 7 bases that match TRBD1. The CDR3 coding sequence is TGCGCCAGCAGCTATGGCGCAGGGGGATACAATGAGCAGTTCTTC. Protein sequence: CASSYGAGGYNEQFF. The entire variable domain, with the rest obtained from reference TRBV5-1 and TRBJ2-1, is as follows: KAGVTQTPRYLIKTRGQQVTLSCSPISGHRSVSWYQQTPGQGLQFLFEYFSETQRNKGNFPGRFSGRQFSNSRSEMNVSTLELGDSALYLCASSYGAGGYNEQFFGPGTRLTVL.